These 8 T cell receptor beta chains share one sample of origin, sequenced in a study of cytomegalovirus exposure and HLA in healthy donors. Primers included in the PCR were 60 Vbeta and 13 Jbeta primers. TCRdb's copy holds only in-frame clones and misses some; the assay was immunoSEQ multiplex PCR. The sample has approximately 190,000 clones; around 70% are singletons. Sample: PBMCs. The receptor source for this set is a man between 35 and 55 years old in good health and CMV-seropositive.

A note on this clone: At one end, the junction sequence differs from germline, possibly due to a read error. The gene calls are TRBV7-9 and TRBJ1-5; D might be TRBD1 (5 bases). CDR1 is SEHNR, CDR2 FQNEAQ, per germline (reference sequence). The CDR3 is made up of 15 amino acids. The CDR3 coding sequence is TGTTCCAGCAGCTTCGGGGGGGTCACGGGTCAGCCCCAGCATTTT. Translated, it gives CSSSFGGVTGQPQHF.

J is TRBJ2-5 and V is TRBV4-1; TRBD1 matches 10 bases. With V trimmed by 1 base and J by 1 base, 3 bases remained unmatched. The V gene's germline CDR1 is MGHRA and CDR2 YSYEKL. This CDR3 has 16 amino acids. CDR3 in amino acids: CASSQGDRGFQETQYF. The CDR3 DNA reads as TGCGCCAGCAGCCAAGGGGACAGGGGATTCCAAGAGACCCAGTACTTC.

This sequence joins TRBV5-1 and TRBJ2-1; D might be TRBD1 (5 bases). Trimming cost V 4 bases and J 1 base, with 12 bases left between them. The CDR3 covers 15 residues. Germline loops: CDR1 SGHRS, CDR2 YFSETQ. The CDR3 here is CASSKGQYSYNEQFF. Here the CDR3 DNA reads TGCGCCAGCAGCAAGGGGCAGTATTCCTACAATGAGCAGTTCTTC.

The CDR3: CASWRAGYNSPLHF. The CDR3 region has the DNA TGTGCCAGCTGGCGGGCAGGATATAATTCACCCCTCCACTTT. The V call is TRBV6-1, the J call TRBJ1-6; no reliable D call. Germline CDR1 reads MNHNS; CDR2 reads SASEGT. V lost 8 bases and J lost 4, with 12 bases in between. The CDR3 loop spans 14 amino acids.

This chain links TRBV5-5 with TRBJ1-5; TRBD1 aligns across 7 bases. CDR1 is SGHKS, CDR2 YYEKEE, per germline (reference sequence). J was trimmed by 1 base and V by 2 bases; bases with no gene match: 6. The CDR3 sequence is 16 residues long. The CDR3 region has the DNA TGTGCCAGCAGCTTCGAGGGGGCGCCCAGCAATCAGCCCCAGCATTTT. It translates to CASSFEGAPSNQPQHF.

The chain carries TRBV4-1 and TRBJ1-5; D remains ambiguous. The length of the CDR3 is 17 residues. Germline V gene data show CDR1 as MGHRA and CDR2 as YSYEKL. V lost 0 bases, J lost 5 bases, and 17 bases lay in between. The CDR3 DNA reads TGCGCCAGCAGCCAAGATTTCGCGGTAACTGCCCATCAGCCCCAGCATTTT. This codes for CASSQDFAVTAHQPQHF.

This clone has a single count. The CDR3 DNA is TGTGCCAGCAACCGGGGGTCCCCCACAGATACGCAGTATTTT. It is translated as CASNRGSPTDTQYF. The V call is TRBV9, the J call TRBJ2-3, with D perhaps matching TRBD2 (6 bases). V was pared by 6 bases and J by 2 bases, with 13 bases between. There are 14 residues in the CDR3. CDR1 SGDLS and CDR2 YYNGEE come from the germline V gene.

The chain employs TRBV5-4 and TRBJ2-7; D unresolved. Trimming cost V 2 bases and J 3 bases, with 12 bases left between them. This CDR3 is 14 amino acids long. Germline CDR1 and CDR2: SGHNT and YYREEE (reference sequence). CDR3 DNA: TGTGCCAGCAGCTTTTATCAAATAGACTACGAGCAGTACTTC. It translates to CASSFYQIDYEQYF.